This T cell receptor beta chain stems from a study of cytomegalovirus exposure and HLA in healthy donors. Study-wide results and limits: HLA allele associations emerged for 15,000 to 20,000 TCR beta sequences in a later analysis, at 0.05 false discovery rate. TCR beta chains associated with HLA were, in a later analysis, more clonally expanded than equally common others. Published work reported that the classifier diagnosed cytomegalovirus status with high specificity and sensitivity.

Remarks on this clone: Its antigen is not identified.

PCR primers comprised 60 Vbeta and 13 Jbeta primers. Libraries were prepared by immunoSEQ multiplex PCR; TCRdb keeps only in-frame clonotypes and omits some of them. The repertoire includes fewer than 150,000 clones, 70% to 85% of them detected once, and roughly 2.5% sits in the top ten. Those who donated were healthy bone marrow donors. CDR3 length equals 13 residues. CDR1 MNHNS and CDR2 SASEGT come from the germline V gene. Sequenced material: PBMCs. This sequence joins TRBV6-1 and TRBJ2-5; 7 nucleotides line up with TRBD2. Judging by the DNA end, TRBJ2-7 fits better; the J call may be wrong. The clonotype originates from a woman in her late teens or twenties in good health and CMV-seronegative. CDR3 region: CASSELGTTEQYF. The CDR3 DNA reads TGTGCCAGCAGTGAACTTGGGACTACCGAGCAGTACTTC.